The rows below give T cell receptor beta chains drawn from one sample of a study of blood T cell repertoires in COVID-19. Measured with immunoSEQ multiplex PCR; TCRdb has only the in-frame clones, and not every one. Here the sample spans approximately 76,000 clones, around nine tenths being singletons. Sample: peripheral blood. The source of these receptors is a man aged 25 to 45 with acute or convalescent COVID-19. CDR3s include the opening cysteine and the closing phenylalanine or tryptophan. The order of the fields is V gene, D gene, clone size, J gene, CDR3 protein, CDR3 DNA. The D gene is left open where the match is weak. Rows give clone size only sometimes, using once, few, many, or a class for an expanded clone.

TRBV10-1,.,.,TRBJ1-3,CASPGDTIYF,TGCGCCAGCCCCGGGGACACCATATATTTT
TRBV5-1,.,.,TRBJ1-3,CASGGGSGNTIYF,TGCGCCAGTGGTGGAGGTTCTGGAAACACCATATATTTT
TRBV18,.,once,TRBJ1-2,CASSTNTGFYGYTF,TGTGCCAGCTCAACCAACACAGGGTTCTATGGCTACACCTTC
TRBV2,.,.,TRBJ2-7,CASEGDEQYF,TGTGCCAGCGAGGGAGACGAGCAGTACTTC
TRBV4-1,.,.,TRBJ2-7,CASSQTPGTYEQYF,TGCGCCAGCAGCCAAACCCCAGGGACCTACGAGCAGTACTTC
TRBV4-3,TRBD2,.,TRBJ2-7,CASSQEGGRLNEQYF,TGCGCCAGCAGCCAGGAAGGCGGGAGGTTAAACGAGCAGTACTTC
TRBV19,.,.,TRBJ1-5,CASSPTGKGQPQHF,TGTGCCAGTAGCCCCACAGGGAAGGGTCAGCCCCAGCATTTT
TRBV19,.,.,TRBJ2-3,CASSARVTDTQYF,TGTGCCAGTAGTGCCAGGGTCACAGATACGCAGTATTTT
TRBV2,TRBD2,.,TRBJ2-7,CATTGLAARAPSYEQYF,TGTGCCACCACGGGACTAGCGGCAAGGGCCCCCTCCTACGAGCAGTACTTC
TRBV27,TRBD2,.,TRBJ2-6,CASSPSGNVLTF,TGTGCCAGCAGTCCTAGCGGCAACGTCCTGACTTTC
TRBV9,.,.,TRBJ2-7,CASSVTTVSEQYF,TGTGCCAGCAGCGTCACGACAGTGTCCGAGCAGTACTTC
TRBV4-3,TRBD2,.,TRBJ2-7,CASSQGIGGTYEQYF,TGCGCCAGCAGCCAAGGGATCGGGGGGACGTACGAGCAGTACTTC
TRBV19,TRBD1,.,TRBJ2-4,CAVGAGGMRAKNIQYF,TGTGCCGTAGGGGCAGGGGGTATGAGGGCCAAAAACATTCAGTACTTC
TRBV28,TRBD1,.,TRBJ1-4,CASSPDRGNEKLFF,TGTGCCAGCAGCCCCGACAGGGGGAATGAAAAACTGTTTTTT
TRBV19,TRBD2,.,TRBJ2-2,CASRIAGGPGELFF,TGTGCCAGTCGGATAGCGGGAGGTCCCGGGGAGCTGTTTTTT
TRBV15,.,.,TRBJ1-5,CATSRDLGGSQPQHF,TGTGCCACCAGCAGAGATCTTGGGGGGAGTCAGCCCCAGCATTTT
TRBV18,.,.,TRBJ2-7,CASSPGAATYEQYF,TGTGCCAGCTCACCAGGAGCGGCCACCTACGAGCAGTACTTC
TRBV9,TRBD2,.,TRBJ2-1,CASSAQTGGTEQFF,TGTGCCAGCAGCGCCCAAACGGGGGGGACCGAGCAGTTCTTC
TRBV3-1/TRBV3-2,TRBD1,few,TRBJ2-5,CASSQDRGQGKETQYF,TGTGCCAGCAGCCAAGATCGGGGACAGGGGAAAGAGACCCAGTACTTC
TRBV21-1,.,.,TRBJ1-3,CASRKKGQGEGNTIYF,TGTGCCAGCCGCAAAAAGGGTCAGGGTGAAGGAAACACCATATATTTT
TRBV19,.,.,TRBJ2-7,CASSPEGFGEQYF,TGTGCCAGTAGCCCGGAGGGTTTCGGCGAGCAGTACTTC
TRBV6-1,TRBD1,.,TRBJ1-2,CASSELTGGPYGYTF,TGTGCCAGCAGTGAACTTACAGGGGGTCCTTATGGCTACACCTTC
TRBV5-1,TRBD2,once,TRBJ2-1,CASSLPGLAGNNEQFF,TGCGCCAGCAGCTTACCGGGACTAGCGGGAAACAATGAGCAGTTCTTC
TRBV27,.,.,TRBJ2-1,CASSSDSVSYNEQFF,TGTGCCAGCAGTTCCGACAGTGTCTCCTACAATGAGCAGTTCTTC
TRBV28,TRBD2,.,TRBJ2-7,CASSLLWTSGYEQYF,TGTGCCAGCAGTTTATTATGGACTAGCGGATACGAGCAGTACTTC
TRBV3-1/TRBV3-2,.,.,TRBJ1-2,CASSRNRENYGYTF,TGTGCCAGCAGCCGAAACAGGGAAAACTATGGCTACACCTTC
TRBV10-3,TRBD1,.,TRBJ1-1,CAISVGKGQGNTEAFF,TGTGCCATCAGTGTGGGGAAGGGACAGGGGAACACTGAAGCTTTCTTT
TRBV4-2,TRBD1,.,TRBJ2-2,CASSQAADRALTGELFF,TGTGCCAGCAGCCAAGCTGCCGACAGGGCCCTCACCGGGGAGCTGTTTTTT
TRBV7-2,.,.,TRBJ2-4,CASSLHGTPAKNIQYF,TGTGCCAGCAGCTTACATGGGACTCCAGCCAAAAACATTCAGTACTTC
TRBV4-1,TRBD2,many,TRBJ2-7,CASSSAAGVASYEQYF,TGCGCCAGCAGCTCCGCAGCGGGAGTGGCCTCCTACGAGCAGTACTTC
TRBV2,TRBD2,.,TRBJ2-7,CASLSGGEYF,TGTGCCAGCCTTAGCGGGGGGGAGTACTTC
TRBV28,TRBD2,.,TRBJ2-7,CASSVGREVYEQYF,TGTGCCAGCAGTGTAGGGCGGGAGGTTTACGAGCAGTACTTC
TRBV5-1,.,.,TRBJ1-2,CASSASMDRSNGYTF,TGCGCCAGCAGCGCTTCCATGGACAGAAGTAATGGCTACACCTTC
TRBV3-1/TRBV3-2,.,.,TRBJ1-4,CASSPSLGRINEKLFF,TGTGCCAGCAGCCCCTCTCTCGGCAGGATCAATGAAAAACTGTTTTTT
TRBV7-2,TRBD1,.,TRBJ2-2,CASSIQGANTGELFF,TGTGCCAGCAGCATTCAGGGGGCGAACACCGGGGAGCTGTTTTTT
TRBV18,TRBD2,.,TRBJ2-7,CASSPLGLAGNYEQYF,TGTGCCAGCTCACCGCTGGGACTAGCGGGGAACTACGAGCAGTACTTC
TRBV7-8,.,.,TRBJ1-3,CASSLKPRGYTSGNTIYF,TGTGCCAGCAGCTTAAAGCCCAGGGGCTATACCTCTGGAAACACCATATATTTT
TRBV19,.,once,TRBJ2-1,CASSMLPGRARFRNEQFF,TGTGCCAGTAGTATGCTCCCCGGGAGAGCTCGGTTCAGGAATGAGCAGTTCTTC
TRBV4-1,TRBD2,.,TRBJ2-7,CASSQVPELATYEQYF,TGCGCCAGCAGCCAAGTTCCCGAACTAGCGACCTACGAGCAGTACTTC
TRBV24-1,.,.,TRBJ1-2,CATSDRGAFGYTF,TGTGCCACCAGTGATCGGGGGGCTTTTGGCTACACCTTC